These 15 T cell receptor beta chains were sequenced from one sample in a study of cytomegalovirus exposure and HLA in healthy donors listed by TCRdb under 2017. Libraries came from the immunoSEQ multiplex PCR assay. The multiplex PCR relied on a mix of 60 forward primers for TCR Vbeta segments and 13 reverse primers for TCR Jbeta segments. Drawn from immuneACCESS, this table holds only the in-frame rearrangements with V and J called that TCRdb kept. Clones are partly lost; checked studies trace under half to an unresolved V gene and leave the rest unexplained. The sample table shows 170,000 or so clones, and 80% are seen once. The ten largest clonotypes hold 1% of the sample. Sequenced: PBMCs. These receptors all stem from a woman aged 45-65 years in good health and CMV-seropositive.

The V gene is TRBV11-3, the J gene TRBJ2-1, with 12 bases that match TRBD2. Germline CDR1 is SGHNT and CDR2 is YENEEA. The CDR3 length is 17 residues. The junction had 13 bases not matched to a gene; V was cut back by 5 bases and J by 8 bases. This CDR3 reads CASSPTSGRPGVDEQFF. The CDR3 DNA is TGTGCCAGCAGCCCTACTAGCGGGAGGCCCGGAGTCGATGAGCAGTTCTTC.

The J gene is TRBJ1-4, the V gene TRBV19; possible D gene TRBD1, 6 bases. The CDR3 contains 13 residues. V lost 3 bases, J lost 7 bases, and 9 bases lay in between. Germline loops: CDR1 LNHDA, CDR2 SQIVND (reference sequence). The CDR3, as DNA: TGTGCCAGTAGTATTGGACAGAGTGAAAAACTGTTTTTT. Its translation is CASSIGQSEKLFF.

CDR3 sequence reads: CASSTQGVGHYGYTF. Here the CDR3 DNA reads TGTGCCAGCAGTACCCAGGGGGTGGGTCACTATGGCTACACCTTC. This chain connects TRBV28 to TRBJ1-2; 7 nucleotides agree with TRBD1. This CDR3 region has 15 residues. V was pared by 5 bases and J by 3 bases, with 9 bases of the junction left unmatched. Germline V lookup: CDR1 MDHEN, CDR2 SYDVKM.

V is TRBV2 and J is TRBJ2-7, with D perhaps matching TRBD1 (6 bases). The CDR3 extends over 12 amino acids. The V end was cut by 6 bases, the J end by 5 bases, with 11 bases between. Germline-derived CDR1 and CDR2 are SNHLY and FYNNEI. For the CDR3, the DNA is TGTGCCAGCAGGGCGGACAGCCACGAGCAGTACTTC. This sequence encodes CASRADSHEQYF.

This clone was recorded once. V and J are TRBV5-5 and TRBJ1-2; 8 bases are shared with TRBD1. Germline V CDR1 and CDR2: SGHKS, YYEKEE (reference sequence). V lost 0 bases and J lost 3; bases outside the gene matches: 4. The length of the CDR3 is 15 residues. The DNA of the CDR3 is TGTGCCAGCAGCTTGGGACAGGGGAAGGACTATGGCTACACCTTC. Translated: CASSLGQGKDYGYTF. Full variable domain (missing parts from reference TRBV5-5 and TRBJ1-2): DAGVTQSPTHLIKTRGQQVTLRCSPISGHKSVSWYQQVLGQGPQFIFQYYEKEERGRGNFPDRFSARQFPNYSSELNVNALLLGDSALYLCASSLGQGKDYGYTFGSGTRLTVV.

In its sample, this clone was seen a few times. V usage is TRBV6-1 and J usage is TRBJ1-2, with D perhaps TRBD1 (6 bases). V lost 4 bases and J 0 bases, leaving 21 bases between the germline ends. The germline V gene has CDR1 MNHNS and CDR2 SASEGT. This CDR3 is built from 18 residues. The CDR3 DNA is TGTGCCAGCAGTGGGACAGAGGCAATCCAGATAGCTAACTATGGCTACACCTTC. This gives the protein CASSGTEAIQIANYGYTF.

The V and J genes are TRBV6-6 and TRBJ1-2; maybe TRBD1 (5 bases). Germline lookup yields CDR1 MNHNY and CDR2 SVGAGI (reference sequence). CDR3 length: 13 amino acids. Deletions cut 6 bases from V and 0 bases from J, with 8 bases between. The CDR3 reads CASRGTANYGYTF. The CDR3 DNA reads TGTGCCAGCAGAGGGACTGCTAACTATGGCTACACCTTC.

This rearrangement joins TRBV7-2 to TRBJ2-1, with D tentatively TRBD2 (5 bases). This CDR3 has 15 residues. The V gene's germline CDR1 is SGHTA and CDR2 FQGNSA. Trimming stripped 5 bases from V and 3 bases from J, with 14 bases between. CDR3 DNA sequence: TGTGCCAGCAGCCTTCGTCGGGGAGACTACAATGAGCAGTTCTTC. Translating it yields CASSLRRGDYNEQFF.

This clone showed up just a few times. This chain connects TRBV6-5 to TRBJ1-4, with 10 bases matching TRBD1. Germline CDR1 MNHEY, CDR2 SVGAGI. This CDR3 contains 15 residues. Trimming removed 6 bases from V and 8 bases from J; junction bases left unmatched: 9. Here the CDR3 DNA reads TGTGCCAGCAGCGCCGACAGGGGGCCGGGGGAAAAACTGTTTTTT. Its translation is CASSADRGPGEKLFF.

In nucleotides, the CDR3 is TGTGCCAGCAGTTTATGGGGGAGGGACCTTGCGGGGGAGCTGTTTTTT. Its protein product is CASSLWGRDLAGELFF. The chain employs TRBV27 and TRBJ2-2; TRBD2 matches at 7 bases. V dropped 1 base and J dropped 8; count of bases not matched to a gene: 10. Germline V gene data show CDR1 as MNHEY and CDR2 as SMNVEV (reference sequence). The CDR3 runs 16 residues.

The chain carries TRBV9 and TRBJ2-3; D might be TRBD2 (6 bases). Germline V gives CDR1 SGDLS, CDR2 YYNGEE. V lost 1 base and J 5 bases, leaving 14 bases between the germline ends. The CDR3 is made up of 15 amino acids. The CDR3 sequence is CASSVSHLSGDTQYF. The CDR3 nucleotides are TGTGCCAGCAGCGTATCTCACCTTAGCGGAGATACGCAGTATTTT.

The rearrangement links TRBV5-6 to TRBJ1-6; D might be TRBD1 (6 bases). The CDR3 consists of 16 residues. The ends were cut back, 4 bases at V and 6 bases at J, with 17 bases in the middle. The germline gives CDR1 SGHDT, CDR2 YYEEEE. The CDR3 nucleotides are TGTGCCAGCAGCGGAACCGGTCCCAGGGGTAATTCACCCCTCCACTTT. Its protein is CASSGTGPRGNSPLHF. The entire variable domain, with the rest obtained from reference TRBV5-6 and TRBJ1-6, is as follows: DAGVTQSPTHLIKTRGQQVTLRCSPKSGHDTVSWYQQALGQGPQFIFQYYEEEERQRGNFPDRFSGHQFPNYSSELNVNALLLGDSALYLCASSGTGPRGNSPLHFGNGTRLTVT.

V usage is TRBV6-6 and J usage is TRBJ2-3; a weak D match, TRBD1 (5 bases). Germline V CDR1 and CDR2: MNHNY, SVGAGI (reference sequence). V was shortened by 4 bases and J by 4 bases, with 15 bases between the two germline ends. The CDR3 is 15 residues long. The CDR3 DNA sequence: TGTGCCAGCAGTTTCTCGGACATCAGGGCAGATACGCAGTATTTT. Protein product: CASSFSDIRADTQYF.

J is TRBJ2-7 and V is TRBV6-6, with a tentative D call TRBD2 (6 bases). The germline V gene encodes CDR1 MNHNY and CDR2 SVGAGI (reference sequence). There are 14 residues in the CDR3. The V end was cut by 5 bases, the J end by 4 bases, with 15 bases between. The chain's CDR3 is CASSRVADNYEQYF. The DNA for the CDR3 is TGTGCCAGCAGTCGCGTAGCGGACAATTACGAGCAGTACTTC.

The V call is TRBV11-1, the J call TRBJ2-7; D is possibly TRBD2 (6 bases). This CDR3 contains 14 residues. Germline CDR1 is SGHAT and CDR2 is FQDESV (reference sequence). Trimming pared 1 base from V and 5 bases from J, leaving 12 bases between. The CDR3 DNA follows: TGTGCCAGCAGCTTAGGTGGGGAGGCGAACGAGCAGTACTTC. Residues: CASSLGGEANEQYF.